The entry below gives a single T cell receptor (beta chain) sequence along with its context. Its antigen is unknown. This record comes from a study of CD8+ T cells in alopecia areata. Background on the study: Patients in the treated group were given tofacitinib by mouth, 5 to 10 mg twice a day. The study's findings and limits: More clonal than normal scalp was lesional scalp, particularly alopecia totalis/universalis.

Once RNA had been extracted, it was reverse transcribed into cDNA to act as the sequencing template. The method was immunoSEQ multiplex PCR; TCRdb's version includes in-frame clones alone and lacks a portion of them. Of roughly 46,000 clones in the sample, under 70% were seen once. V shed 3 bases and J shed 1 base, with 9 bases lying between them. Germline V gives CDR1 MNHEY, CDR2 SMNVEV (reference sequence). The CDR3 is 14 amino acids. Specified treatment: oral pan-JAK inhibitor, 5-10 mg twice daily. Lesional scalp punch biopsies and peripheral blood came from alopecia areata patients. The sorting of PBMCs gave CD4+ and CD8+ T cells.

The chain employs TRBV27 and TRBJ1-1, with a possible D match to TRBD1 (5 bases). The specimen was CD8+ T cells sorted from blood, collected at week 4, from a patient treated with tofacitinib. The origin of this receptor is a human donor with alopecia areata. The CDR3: CASSLGRENTEAFF. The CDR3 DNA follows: TGTGCCAGCAGTTTGGGACGGGAGAACACTGAAGCTTTCTTT.